This record covers a single T cell receptor beta chain. Its specificity is not known. Germline V lookup: CDR1 ENHRY, CDR2 SYGVKD. The CDR3 consists of 16 residues. V lost 1 base and J lost 4; bases outside the gene matches: 9. The record originates from a study of T cell responses to AZD1222 COVID-19 vaccine. Study results and caveats: Of the AZD1222 recipients, only 5 or 6 were seropositive at baseline.

The assay was immunoSEQ multiplex PCR, and TCRdb's table has in-frame clones only and misses some. The sample holds about 170,000 clones, approximately 93% seen once. The V call is TRBV10-3, the J call TRBJ1-2, with 7 positions matching TRBD1. The sequence was obtained from an adult in good health. The sequenced sample was peripheral blood, obtained on day 0 of AZD1222 vaccination. Here the CDR3 DNA reads TGTGCCATCAGTGAGTTAGGGGGCATTCGTGGCTATGGCTACACCTTC. Encoded protein: CAISELGGIRGYGYTF.